These 4 T cell receptor beta chains share one sample of origin, sequenced in a study of cytomegalovirus exposure and HLA in healthy donors. PCR was performed using 60 Vbeta and 13 Jbeta primers. Generated by immunoSEQ multiplex PCR, the TCRdb table keeps only in-frame clones and is missing some. This sample yields about 78,000 clones, of which about 60% are seen a single time; more than 5% belongs to the top ten. Sequences were obtained from PBMCs. The source of these receptors is a man in his thirties or forties in good health and CMV-seropositive.

V gene TRBV5-1 combines with J gene TRBJ2-3; 8 bases fit TRBD2. V was clipped by 0 bases and J by 2 bases; unmatched bases: 8. CDR1 is SGHRS, CDR2 YFSETQ, per germline. CDR3 length: 17 residues. This CDR3 reads CASSLAGLGGATDTQYF. The CDR3 coding sequence is TGCGCCAGCAGCTTGGCGGGCCTCGGGGGGGCCACAGATACGCAGTATTTT.

This clone was seen a few times. The chain is built from TRBV7-9 and TRBJ1-1; D not resolved. Trimming stripped 1 base from V and 5 bases from J, with 11 bases between. Germline V gives CDR1 SEHNR, CDR2 FQNEAQ (reference sequence). This CDR3 has 14 amino acids. In DNA form, the CDR3 reads TGTGCCAGCAGCTTAGGCGGGCAGCCGACTGAAGCTTTCTTT. Protein sequence: CASSLGGQPTEAFF.

The chain carries TRBV4-1 and TRBJ1-4; the match to TRBD1 covers 9 bases. With 4 bases clipped from V and 8 bases from J, the junction kept 8 bases outside the gene matches. The germline CDR1 and CDR2 sequences are MGHRA and YSYEKL. This CDR3 has 15 amino acids. The DNA of the CDR3 is TGCGCCAGCAGCCCACGGACAGGGGTAGGAGAAAAACTGTTTTTT. Translated: CASSPRTGVGEKLFF.

The V gene is TRBV7-2, the J gene TRBJ2-5, with 9 bases lining up with TRBD2. Germline V gene lookup returns CDR1 SGHTA and CDR2 FQGNSA. J gave up 3 bases and V 4 bases, and 6 bases lay outside the gene matches. This CDR3 has 15 amino acids. CDR3 sequence (DNA): TGTGCCAGCAGCTCGTGGCGGGGGGGGAAAGAGACCCAGTACTTC. Its translation: CASSSWRGGKETQYF.